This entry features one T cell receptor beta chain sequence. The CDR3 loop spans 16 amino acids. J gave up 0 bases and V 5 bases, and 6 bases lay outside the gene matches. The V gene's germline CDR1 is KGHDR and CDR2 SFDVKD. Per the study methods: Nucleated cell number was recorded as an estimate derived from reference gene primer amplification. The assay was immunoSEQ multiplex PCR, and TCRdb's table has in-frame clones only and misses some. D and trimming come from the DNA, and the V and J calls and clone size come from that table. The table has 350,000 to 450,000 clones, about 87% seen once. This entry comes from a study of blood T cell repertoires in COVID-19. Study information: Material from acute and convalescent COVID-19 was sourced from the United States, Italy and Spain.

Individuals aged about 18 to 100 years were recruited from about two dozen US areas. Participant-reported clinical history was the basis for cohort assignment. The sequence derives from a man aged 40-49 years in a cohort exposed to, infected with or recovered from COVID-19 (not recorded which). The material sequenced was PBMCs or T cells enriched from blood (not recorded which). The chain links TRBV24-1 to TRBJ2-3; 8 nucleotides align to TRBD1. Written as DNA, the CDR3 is TGTGCCACCAGTGGGAGGGGACAGGATAGCACAGATACGCAGTATTTT. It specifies CATSGRGQDSTDTQYF.